The rows below give T cell receptor beta chains drawn from one sample of a study of immune evolution from preneoplasia to lung adenocarcinoma. Sequencing was performed with immunoSEQ multiplex PCR; in TCRdb, only in-frame clones are kept and a portion is missing. This sample yields over 4,000 clones, of which roughly four fifths are seen a single time; more than 12% belongs to the top ten. Sequenced: FFPE adjacent normal lung tissue. The receptor set was obtained from a donor aged 70 or older with lung adenocarcinoma. The CDR3 runs from the conserved cysteine through the conserved F or W. A D gene is named only where the DNA matches it firmly. Rows give clone size only sometimes, using once, few, many, or a class for an expanded clone.

clone size	J gene	V gene	D gene	CDR3 DNA	CDR3 protein
NA	TRBJ2-5	TRBV29-1	NA	TGCAGCGTTGTAAAGGAAACAGAGACCCAGTACTTC	CSVVKETETQYF
once	TRBJ2-3	TRBV16	NA	TGTGCCAGCAGCTTAACGGTTCACGTCCCTAGCACAGATACGCAGTATTTT	CASSLTVHVPSTDTQYF
NA	TRBJ2-3	TRBV7-2	NA	TGTGCCAGCAGCTTACCTGTACGGGCAGATACGCAGTATTTT	CASSLPVRADTQYF
NA	TRBJ1-1	TRBV20-1	NA	TGCAGTGCTCCCCAGGGATCGGTGGCTTTCTTT	CSAPQGSVAFF
NA	TRBJ2-7	TRBV29-1	NA	TGCAGCGTTGAAGAGGACGGGAGACGGCAGTACTTC	CSVEEDGRRQYF
NA	TRBJ1-2	TRBV6-6	NA	TGTGCCAGCAGTCACGAACCCGCGGTCTATGGCTACACCTTC	CASSHEPAVYGYTF
once	TRBJ2-1	TRBV4-1	TRBD2	TGCGCCAGCAGCCAATCACCGGGAGGGATTTACAATGAGCAGTTCTTC	CASSQSPGGIYNEQFF
NA	TRBJ2-2	TRBV10-3	TRBD2	TGTGCCATCAGTCCTTCTACCGGGACTAGGAGGGAGCTGTTTTTT	CAISPSTGTRRELFF
NA	TRBJ2-2	TRBV19	TRBD1	TGTGCCAGTAGCCACTCCGGGACAGGGAACACCGGGGAGCTGTTTTTT	CASSHSGTGNTGELFF
NA	TRBJ2-5	TRBV18	TRBD1	TGTGCCAGCTCACCTGGGGCAGGGGGCTCGGGACAAGAGACCCAGTACTTC	CASSPGAGGSGQETQYF
NA	TRBJ2-7	TRBV5-1	TRBD1	TGCGCCAGCAGCTCCAGGACAGGGGGCACCTACGAGCAGTACTTC	CASSSRTGGTYEQYF
NA	TRBJ2-3	TRBV4-3	NA	TGCGCCAGCAGTCTAACCGACAGGACAGATACGCAGTATTTT	CASSLTDRTDTQYF
NA	TRBJ2-3	TRBV5-1	NA	TGCGCCAGCAGCTTGGCCGGGGCAGATACGCAGTATTTT	CASSLAGADTQYF
NA	TRBJ2-7	TRBV5-4	NA	TGTGCCAGCAGCTTGGTCCACTCCTACGAGCAGTACTTC	CASSLVHSYEQYF
NA	TRBJ2-3	TRBV4-1	NA	TGCGCCAGCAGCCAAGTACTTACTAGGAGTGGCACAGATACGCAGTATTTT	CASSQVLTRSGTDTQYF
NA	TRBJ2-2	TRBV5-1	NA	TGCGCCAGCAGCTTTTCGACAGGTTTGAACACCGGGGAGCTGTTTTTT	CASSFSTGLNTGELFF
NA	TRBJ2-7	TRBV19	NA	TGTGCCAGTAGTATACGGCAGGCGGTCGACGAGCAGTACTTC	CASSIRQAVDEQYF
NA	TRBJ1-5	TRBV2	NA	TGTGCCAGCAATGGACACTTTCAGCCCCAGCATTTT	CASNGHFQPQHF
NA	TRBJ2-3	TRBV5-4	TRBD1	TGTGCCAGTCAACCCTCAGGGACAGGCACAGATACGCAGTATTTT	CASQPSGTGTDTQYF
NA	TRBJ2-7	TRBV28	TRBD1	TGTGCCAGCAGGGGGGACAGAGTCTACGAGCAGTACTTC	CASRGDRVYEQYF
NA	TRBJ2-7	TRBV6-1	TRBD1	TGTGCCAGCAGCCACCCGGGACAGGGGGCGAACGAGCAGTACTTC	CASSHPGQGANEQYF
NA	TRBJ2-5	TRBV4-3	TRBD2	TGCGCCAGCAGCCCCAATTTAGCGGGAGACGGGGAGACCCAGTACTTC	CASSPNLAGDGETQYF
NA	TRBJ2-7	TRBV30	NA	TGTGCCTGGAGTGTACTGGCTCGATCCTACGAGCAGTACTTC	CAWSVLARSYEQYF
NA	TRBJ1-4	TRBV19	NA	TGTGCCAGTAGTCTGAGGGAAAAACTGTTTTTT	CASSLREKLFF